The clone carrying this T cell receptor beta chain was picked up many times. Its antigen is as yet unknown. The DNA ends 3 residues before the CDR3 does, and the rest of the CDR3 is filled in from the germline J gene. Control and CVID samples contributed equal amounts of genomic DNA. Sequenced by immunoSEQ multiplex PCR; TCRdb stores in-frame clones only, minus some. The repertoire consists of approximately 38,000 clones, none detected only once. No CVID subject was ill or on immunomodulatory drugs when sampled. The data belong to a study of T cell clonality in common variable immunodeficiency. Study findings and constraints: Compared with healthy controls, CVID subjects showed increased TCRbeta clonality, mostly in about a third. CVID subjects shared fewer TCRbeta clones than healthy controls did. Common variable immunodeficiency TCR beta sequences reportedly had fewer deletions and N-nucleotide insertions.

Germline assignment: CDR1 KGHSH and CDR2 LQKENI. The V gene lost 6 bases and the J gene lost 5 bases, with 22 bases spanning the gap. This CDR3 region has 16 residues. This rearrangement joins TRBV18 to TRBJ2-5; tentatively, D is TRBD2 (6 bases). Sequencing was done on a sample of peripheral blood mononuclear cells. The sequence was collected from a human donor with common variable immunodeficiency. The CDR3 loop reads CASSPEGTSTGETQYF. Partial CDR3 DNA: TGTGCCAGCTCGCCAGAGGGGACTTCCACCGGGGAGACC. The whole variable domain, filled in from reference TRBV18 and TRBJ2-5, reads NAGVMQNPRHLVRRRGQEARLRCSPMKGHSHVYWYRQLPEEGLKFMVYLQKENIIDESGMPKERFSAEFPKEGPSILRIQQVVRGDSAAYFCASSPEGTSTGETQYFGPGTRLLVL.